The 31 T cell receptor beta chains below all came from one sample that was sequenced in a study of T cells in Graves' hyperthyroidism and ophthalmopathy. Amplified TCR beta CDR3 regions came from RNA transcripts. First-round RT-PCR of the TCR CDR3 relied on the HTBI primer set. Each CDR3 protein gets one entry after TCRdb re-called the multiplex PCR reads with MiXCR. The sample lists 380,000 or so distinct CDR3 sequences, about 18% occurring once. The sequenced sample was blood. Every receptor here comes from a woman aged 18-29 years with Graves' hyperthyroidism.

This clonotype showed up many times. This sequence joins TRBV3-1 and TRBJ2-5, with a weak D call TRBD1 (6 bases). Per the germline V gene, CDR1 is LGHDT and CDR2 is YNNKEL (reference sequence). The ends were cut back, 7 bases at V and 5 bases at J, with 17 bases in the middle. This CDR3 spans 14 amino acids. As DNA, the CDR3 is TGTGCCAGCACCCAGGGGACCATGAGGGAGACCCAGTACTTC. Protein: CASTQGTMRETQYF.

This clonotype was found a few times. The genes are TRBV6-1 and TRBJ2-5; D is unclear. Germline lookup yields CDR1 MNHNS and CDR2 SASEGT. V was shortened by 4 bases and J by 5 bases, with 11 bases between the two germline ends. This CDR3 spans 13 amino acids. DNA of the CDR3: TGTGCCAGCAGTGGCACCGCGCCCGAGACCCAGTACTTC. Translated: CASSGTAPETQYF.

In DNA, the CDR3 is TGTGCCAGCTCACCCGTTGGCACAGACACCTCTAATAACTATGGCTACACCTTC. Amino acids: CASSPVGTDTSNNYGYTF. The V gene is TRBV18, the J gene TRBJ1-2; the D is unclear. The CDR3 contains 18 residues. Germline CDR1 is KGHSH and CDR2 is LQKENI. Trimming removed 3 bases from V and 1 base from J, with 21 bases in between.

This clonotype was seen more than once but under ten times. CDR3 sequence (DNA): TGCAGTGCTAAGGGGCAGCGGGGGGGCTTCGACGAGCAGTACTTC. Encoded protein: CSAKGQRGGFDEQYF. The chain carries TRBV20-1 and TRBJ2-7; 10 bases are a match to TRBD2. V dropped 4 bases and J dropped 5; count of bases not matched to a gene: 11. This CDR3 is 15 amino acids long. Germline lookup yields CDR1 DFQATT and CDR2 SNEGSKA (reference sequence).

This clonotype was recorded only once. This sequence joins TRBV11-2 and TRBJ2-7; unclear D gene. The germline V gene encodes CDR1 SGHAT and CDR2 FQNNGV. The V end lost 5 bases, the J end lost 0 bases, and 17 bases lay between the germline ends. CDR3 length: 16 residues. The CDR3 nucleotides are TGTGCCAGCAGCCCCCTCCGGACGGATAGCTCCTACGAGCAGTACTTC. Translated, it gives CASSPLRTDSSYEQYF.

The sample holds many counts of this clonotype. V is TRBV6-2 or TRBV6-3 and J is TRBJ1-1, with D unresolved. The CDR3 runs to 18 residues. V dropped 0 bases and J dropped 5 bases, with 22 bases sitting between them. Germline CDR1 is MNHEY and CDR2 is SVGEGT. This CDR3 is CASSYSMERRVFATEAFF. The CDR3 DNA sequence: TGTGCCAGCAGTTACTCGATGGAGAGAAGGGTGTTCGCTACTGAAGCTTTCTTT.

In regard to this clonotype: A much larger clonotype is one base distant, so this may be a read error. Because it lacks the conserved phenylalanine or tryptophan at the end, this CDR3 is likely a read error. The rearrangement joins TRBV7-6 to TRBJ1-5; a possible D gene is TRBD1 (5 bases). The CDR3 is made up of 15 amino acids. CDR1 is SGHVS, CDR2 FNYEAQ, per germline. V dropped 5 bases and J dropped 7 bases, with 18 bases sitting between them. The CDR3 is CASSPPGPKAQPQHV. Here the CDR3 DNA reads TGTGCCAGCAGCCCTCCGGGGCCAAAGGCCCAGCCCCAGCATGTT.

This clonotype has at least ten counts. V and J are TRBV6-2 or TRBV6-3 and TRBJ1-1; no reliable D call. This CDR3 is 14 amino acids long. V was clipped by 7 bases and J by 1 base, with 13 bases between them. Germline V gives CDR1 MNHEY, CDR2 SVGEGT. In DNA form, the CDR3 reads TGTGCCAGCACCCCCTTGCCTGGGAACACTGAAGCTTTCTTT. It yields the protein CASTPLPGNTEAFF.

This clonotype was detected ten times or more. This sequence joins TRBV11-2 and TRBJ1-2; the D gene is possibly TRBD1 (6 bases). V lost 5 bases and J lost 3, with 19 bases in between. CDR3 size: 16 residues. Germline V gene data show CDR1 as SGHAT and CDR2 as FQNNGV. The CDR3 DNA follows: TGTGCCAGCAGCCCTTTGGGTAAGGGGGATCACTATGGCTACACCTTC. Translation: CASSPLGKGDHYGYTF. The full variable domain, in which reference TRBV11-2 and TRBJ1-2 provide the parts outside the CDR3, is EAGVAQSPRYKIIEKRQSVAFWCNPISGHATLYWYQQILGQGPKLLIQFQNNGVVDDSQLPKDRFSAERLKGVDSTLKIQPAKLEDSAVYLCASSPLGKGDHYGYTFGSGTRLTVV.

This clonotype was counted ten times or more. J is TRBJ2-7 and V is TRBV28; D remains unclear. The length of the CDR3 is 15 residues. CDR1 MDHEN and CDR2 SYDVKM come from the germline V gene. V lost 5 bases to trimming and J lost 0 bases, with 14 bases between them. CDR3: CASSTGSASSYEQYF. The CDR3 DNA follows: TGTGCCAGCAGTACTGGGTCAGCGAGCTCCTACGAGCAGTACTTC.

This clonotype was counted between two and nine times. A read error may be the cause here, since a much bigger clone is one base away. The rearrangement joins TRBV7-8 to TRBJ1-1; D is uncertain. Germline V lookup: CDR1 SGHVS, CDR2 FQNEAQ. The CDR3 has 14 amino acids. The CDR3 loop reads CASSPAVLNTEASF. The CDR3 nucleotides are TGTGCCAGCAGCCCGGCAGTGCTGAACACTGAAGCTTCCTTT.

This clonotype was recorded at least ten times. The V and J genes are TRBV12-3 or TRBV12-4 and TRBJ1-2; 7 bases are shared with TRBD1. J lost 4 bases, V lost 7 bases, and 9 bases had no gene match. The CDR3 covers 14 residues. CDR3 loop: CASTFGRGLYGYTF. The CDR3 coding sequence is TGTGCCAGCACCTTCGGGAGGGGGCTCTATGGCTACACCTTC.

This clonotype was detected only a few times. This chain joins TRBV7-2 and TRBJ2-7; no reliable D call. V lost 5 bases and J 0 bases, leaving 11 bases between the germline ends. The CDR3 is 14 amino acids. The V gene's germline CDR1 is SGHTA and CDR2 FQGNSA. The DNA for the CDR3 is TGTGCCAGCAGCGCTCAGGTTCTCTCCTACGAGCAGTACTTC. This codes for CASSAQVLSYEQYF. Combining the CDR3 with reference TRBV7-2 and TRBJ2-7 gives the whole variable domain GAGVSQSPSNKVTEKGKDVELRCDPISGHTALYWYRQSLGQGLEFLIYFQGNSAPDKSGLPSDRFSAERTGGSVSTLTIQRTQQEDSAVYLCASSAQVLSYEQYFGPGTRLTVT.

This clonotype was observed many times. This sequence joins TRBV2 and TRBJ2-5, with D possibly being TRBD1 (6 bases). The CDR3 runs 17 residues. Germline V gene lookup returns CDR1 SNHLY and CDR2 FYNNEI. Trimming took off 4 bases at V and 4 bases at J, with 22 bases between the two ends. Here the CDR3 reads CASSGGSGTLTPETQYF. CDR3 DNA sequence: TGTGCCAGCAGTGGAGGTTCAGGGACACTTACACCAGAGACCCAGTACTTC.

This clonotype was recorded at least ten times. This chain links TRBV11-1 with TRBJ1-2; unclear D gene. This CDR3 is 15 amino acids long. Trimming shortened V by 3 bases and J by 2 bases, and 13 bases separated the two germline ends. CDR1 is SGHAT, CDR2 FQDESV, per germline (reference sequence). For the CDR3, the DNA is TGTGCCAGCAGCTTCGGTCTCTGGATGAACTATGGCTACACCTTC. It yields the protein CASSFGLWMNYGYTF.

V is TRBV18 and J is TRBJ1-1; tentative D call: TRBD1 (6 bases). The V end lost 4 bases, the J end lost 11 bases, and 14 bases lay between the germline ends. Germline CDR1 KGHSH, CDR2 LQKENI. CDR3 size: 12 residues. CDR3 nucleotide sequence: TGTGCCAGCTCACTACGTCGACAGGATGCTTTCTTT. Its translation: CASSLRRQDAFF.

This clonotype was observed many times. The chain joins TRBV2 to TRBJ1-1, with D unresolved. Germline loops: CDR1 SNHLY, CDR2 FYNNEI. The V end was cut by 4 bases, the J end by 7 bases, with 4 bases between. The CDR3 length is 10 residues. CDR3 in DNA: TGTGCCAGCAGTGGGAGTGAAGCTTTCTTT. Its protein is CASSGSEAFF.

This clonotype was seen at least ten times. This chain joins TRBV6-1 and TRBJ1-2, with TRBD1 as a possible D gene (5 bases). CDR3 length equals 17 residues. CDR1 and CDR2 from the germline V gene are MNHNS and SASEGT. V dropped 3 bases and J dropped 3 bases, with 20 bases sitting between them. The CDR3 nucleotides are TGTGCCAGCAGTGAGGGTGCAGGGAGGTTTCCGGACTATGGCTACACCTTC. Amino acids: CASSEGAGRFPDYGYTF.

At least ten counts were recorded for this clonotype. The gene calls are TRBV30 and TRBJ1-3; D is ambiguous. Germline V gene lookup returns CDR1 GTSNPN and CDR2 SVGIG (reference sequence). This CDR3 is 14 amino acids long. The V gene lost 5 bases and the J gene lost 0 bases, with 11 bases spanning the gap. The CDR3 DNA sequence: TGTGCCTGGGGCCCCAACCTCTCTGGAAACACCATATATTTT. Protein product: CAWGPNLSGNTIYF.

At least ten counts were recorded for this clonotype. The rearrangement links TRBV6-1 to TRBJ1-5, with D possibly TRBD1 on 5 matching bases. The CDR3 is made up of 18 amino acids. CDR1 and CDR2 from the germline V gene are MNHNS and SASEGT. V was cut by 4 bases and J by 3 bases, with 22 bases left in between. The CDR3 reads CASSASSLGTVDNQPQHF. As DNA, the CDR3 is TGTGCCAGCAGTGCATCAAGCCTCGGGACGGTAGACAATCAGCCCCAGCATTTT.

This clonotype was picked up many times. One end of the junction does not line up with germline, which may come from a read error. This chain uses TRBV7-2 with TRBJ2-7, with TRBD2 matching over 13 bases. Germline V lookup: CDR1 SGHTA, CDR2 FQGNSA. The CDR3 has 15 residues. The CDR3 loop is CASSPIPGLAGLSLF. CDR3 DNA sequence: TGTGCCAGCAGCCCGATACCGGGACTAGCGGGGTTGTCCCTCTTC.

This clonotype occurred many times. The V call is TRBV30, the J call TRBJ1-3; D gene uncertain. CDR3 size: 13 residues. V lost 0 bases to trimming and J lost 4 bases, with 7 bases between them. The germline gives CDR1 GTSNPN, CDR2 SVGIG (reference sequence). The DNA of the CDR3 is TGTGCCTGGAGTGTAGGTACCGGAAACACCATATATTTT. It specifies CAWSVGTGNTIYF.

The sample holds many counts of this clonotype. The J gene is TRBJ2-5, the V gene TRBV5-1; 11 nucleotides agree with TRBD2. The CDR3 is 17 amino acids. Germline trimming cut 4 bases from V and 4 bases from J; bases unmatched to any gene: 12. Per the germline V gene, CDR1 is SGHRS and CDR2 is YFSETQ. This CDR3 reads CASSALAGLAGGETQYF. CDR3 nucleotides: TGCGCCAGCAGCGCCCTCGCTGGGCTAGCGGGGGGAGAGACCCAGTACTTC.

This clonotype was seen ten or more times. V and J are TRBV11-2 and TRBJ2-5, with D possibly matching TRBD2 (5 bases). The CDR3 extends over 14 amino acids. From germline, CDR1 is SGHAT and CDR2 FQNNGV. The V gene lost 5 bases and the J gene lost 5 bases, with 15 bases spanning the gap. The DNA for the CDR3 is TGTGCCAGCAGCACACGTCGGGGAGTGGAGACCCAGTACTTC. Its protein is CASSTRRGVETQYF.

The chain couples TRBV10-3 to TRBJ2-7; 10 bases are shared with TRBD2. The CDR3 consists of 14 residues. With V trimmed by 6 bases and J by 3 bases, 5 bases remained unmatched. Per the germline V gene, CDR1 is ENHRY and CDR2 is SYGVKD. The CDR3 nucleotides are TGTGCCATCAGGTTTAGCGGGGGGAACTACGAGCAGTACTTC. Protein sequence: CAIRFSGGNYEQYF.

V is TRBV6-1 and J is TRBJ1-6; the D gene is possibly TRBD1 (6 bases). Trimming cost V 5 bases and J 7 bases, with 12 bases left between them. CDR1 MNHNS and CDR2 SASEGT come from the germline V gene. The CDR3 contains 14 residues. In nucleotides, the CDR3 is TGTGCCAGCAGTCCCAGGGGTAAGAATTCACCCCTCCACTTT. Its translation is CASSPRGKNSPLHF.

In its sample, this clonotype was seen many times. The gene calls are TRBV11-1 and TRBJ1-5; D call uncertain. Germline V gene sequence: CDR1 SGHAT, CDR2 FQDESV (reference sequence). There are 18 residues in the CDR3. V gave up 5 bases and J gave up 5 bases, with 25 bases separating them. The CDR3: CASSPRRGTSHTHQPQHF. The CDR3 DNA reads TGTGCCAGCAGCCCGAGAAGAGGAACCAGCCATACCCATCAGCCCCAGCATTTT.

In this sample, this clonotype turned up many times. The chain has TRBV20-1 and TRBJ2-7; D is possibly TRBD1 or TRBD2 (5 bases each). Germline CDR1 DFQATT, CDR2 SNEGSKA (reference sequence). The length of the CDR3 is 13 residues. V lost 3 bases and J lost 0, with 9 bases in between. CDR3 in DNA: TGCAGTGCTAGTGGGGGAAGCTCCTACGAGCAGTACTTC. This sequence encodes CSASGGSSYEQYF.

J is TRBJ2-7 and V is TRBV2; 7 nucleotides align to TRBD1. CDR1 SNHLY and CDR2 FYNNEI come from the germline V gene. The length of the CDR3 is 12 residues. Unmatched junction bases numbered 4, after V lost 6 bases and J lost 5 bases. CDR3 protein: CASSPGQHEQYF. As DNA, the CDR3 is TGTGCCAGCAGCCCGGGACAGCACGAGCAGTACTTC.

This clonotype was counted many times. The chain carries TRBV6-1 and TRBJ2-7, with 9 bases aligning to TRBD2. V shed 4 bases and J 2 bases; nucleotides not matched to a gene: 9. Germline lookup yields CDR1 MNHNS and CDR2 SASEGT. This CDR3 region has 16 residues. The CDR3 DNA is TGTGCCAGCAGTGGGGGGTCTAGCGGGGACCCCTACGAGCAGTACTTC. It is translated as CASSGGSSGDPYEQYF.

The CDR3 reads CASSLERASLRYEQYF. Written as DNA, the CDR3 is TGCGCCAGCAGCTTGGAACGGGCTAGCCTTCGGTACGAGCAGTACTTC. The chain joins TRBV5-1 to TRBJ2-7, with D perhaps matching TRBD2 (5 bases). The CDR3 consists of 16 residues. Trimming removed 0 bases from V and 4 bases from J, with 17 bases in between. Germline values: CDR1 SGHRS, CDR2 YFSETQ.